This entry concerns a single T cell receptor (beta chain). The antigen remains unidentified. Germline loops: CDR1 MNHNY, CDR2 SVGAGI (reference sequence). This CDR3 region has 16 residues. J gave up 7 bases and V 5 bases, and 11 bases lay outside the gene matches. The run depth of the assay was deep. Measured with immunoSEQ multiplex PCR; TCRdb has only the in-frame clones, and not every one. The sample lists approximately 2.4 million clones, around 95% seen once, with 0.1% to 0.15% in the top ten. This record comes from a study of shared clonotypes between healthy human individuals. The study, taken as a whole, reports: Generation probability values for non-shared clonotypes were lower than those for clonotypes shared by all four donors.

The rearrangement joins TRBV6-6 to TRBJ1-6; 7 nucleotides line up with TRBD1. The sample was naive CD4+ T cells sorted from blood. Subset defined: CD45RA+ positively selected. This clonotype originated in a man aged 18 to 30 in good health. The CDR3 DNA follows: TGTGCCAGCAGTATAGAGACAGGGTACGGAAATTCACCCCTCCACTTT. The encoded protein is CASSIETGYGNSPLHF.